The 24 T cell receptor beta chains listed next were all sequenced from one sample in a study of T cell repertoires in cytomegalovirus infection (dated by TCRdb to between 2018 and 2021). Sequencing instrument: Illumina HiSeq 1500. The public reads were quality trimmed at Q25 with fastp and then assembled into clones with MiXCR by TCRdb, keeping productive beta chains. One record per CDR3 amino acid sequence lists the most common genes and DNA. In this sample the table shows about 490,000 distinct CDR3 sequences, roughly 10% of which occur a single time. Roughly a tenth of the sample rests with the top ten. The sequenced sample consisted of PBMCs. These receptors all come from a human donor in good health (CMV status not recorded). Some clones in this sample may be carry-over from other donors' samples.

This clonotype was detected many times. J is TRBJ2-5 and V is TRBV28, with unresolved D. Looked up from germline, CDR1 is MDHEN and CDR2 is SYDVKM. This CDR3 comprises 12 residues. The germline V and J ends were trimmed by 7 bases and 1 base, with 7 bases remaining between them. CDR3: CASNHPQETQYF. The CDR3 bases are TGTGCCAGCAACCATCCCCAAGAGACCCAGTACTTC.

This clonotype was seen many times. V and J are TRBV7-6 and TRBJ1-1; D might be TRBD1 (6 bases). There are 15 residues in the CDR3. Germline lookup yields CDR1 SGHVS and CDR2 FNYEAQ. Trimming took off 4 bases at V and 4 bases at J, with 16 bases between the two ends. CDR3 loop: CASSSVGGGGTEAFF. Here the CDR3 DNA reads TGTGCCAGCAGCTCCGTGGGGGGGGGCGGCACTGAAGCTTTCTTT.

There are many counts of this clonotype. J is TRBJ1-2 and V is TRBV20-1; D is unresolved. Germline loops: CDR1 DFQATT, CDR2 SNEGSKA (reference sequence). The CDR3 runs to 11 residues. Trimming took off 3 bases at V and 7 bases at J, with 9 bases between the two ends. The CDR3 nucleotides read TGCAGTGCTAGGGAGGGCAGTGGCTACACCTTC. Amino acids: CSAREGSGYTF.

The chain employs TRBV24-1 and TRBJ2-1; 11 nucleotides align to TRBD2. The CDR3 runs to 15 residues. The germline gives CDR1 KGHDR, CDR2 SFDVKD. V lost 10 bases to trimming and J lost 4 bases; unmatched junction nucleotides: 8. The chain's CDR3 is CATGTGTSGYNEQFF. DNA of the CDR3: TGTGCCACGGGAACCGGGACTAGCGGATACAATGAGCAGTTCTTC.

There are many counts of this clonotype. J is TRBJ1-2 and V is TRBV20-1; D is unclear. The V end was cut by 3 bases, the J end by 1 base, with 6 bases between. CDR1 DFQATT and CDR2 SNEGSKA come from the germline V gene (reference sequence). The CDR3 loop spans 12 amino acids. CDR3 in amino acids: CSASASNYGYTF. For the CDR3, the DNA is TGCAGTGCTAGTGCCAGTAACTATGGCTACACCTTC.

Many counts were recorded for this clonotype. The chain recombines TRBV12-3 or TRBV12-4 with TRBJ1-4; TRBD1 matches at 9 bases. This CDR3 is 15 amino acids long. V trimming: 3 bases; J trimming: 8 bases; junction bases outside the gene matches: 7. This chain's CDR3 is CASSFRQGGNEKLFF. In DNA, the CDR3 is TGTGCCAGCAGTTTCCGACAGGGGGGAAACGAAAAACTGTTTTTT.

The chain combines TRBV7-9 with TRBJ2-1, with D unresolved. This CDR3 comprises 13 residues. V was shortened by 4 bases and J by 3 bases, with 7 bases between the two germline ends. Germline V CDR1 and CDR2: SEHNR, FQNEAQ (reference sequence). This CDR3 is CASSSERYNEQFF. CDR3 coding DNA: TGTGCCAGCAGCTCGGAGCGCTACAATGAGCAGTTCTTC.

This clonotype was counted ten times or more. The chain carries TRBV2 and TRBJ2-3; no definite D call. V was shortened by 7 bases and J by 6 bases, with 17 bases between the two germline ends. The CDR3 has 14 residues. Germline CDR1 reads SNHLY; CDR2 reads FYNNEI. This chain's CDR3 is CASNFYPRSDTQYF. DNA of the CDR3: TGTGCCAGCAATTTTTACCCTCGTTCCGATACGCAGTATTTT.

This clonotype showed up just a few times. The chain has TRBV29-1 and TRBJ1-2; D remains unclear. Germline V CDR1 and CDR2: SQVTM, ANQGSEA. CDR3 length equals 13 residues. The V and J ends lost 3 bases and 1 base respectively, with 9 bases between them. CDR3 nucleotides: TGCAGCGTTGAGAAGGGTCTTAACTATGGCTACACCTTC. Its protein product is CSVEKGLNYGYTF.

This sequence joins TRBV7-8 and TRBJ2-1; 7 positions match TRBD1. The germline V gene encodes CDR1 SGHVS and CDR2 FQNEAQ. V trimming: 5 bases; J trimming: 8 bases; junction bases outside the gene matches: 3. The CDR3 is 12 amino acids. The CDR3 sequence is CASSHDRDEQFF. In DNA, the CDR3 is TGTGCCAGCAGCCATGACAGGGATGAGCAGTTCTTC.

This chain links TRBV29-1 with TRBJ2-1; no reliable D call. The length of the CDR3 is 14 residues. Germline-derived CDR1 and CDR2 are SQVTM and ANQGSEA. Trimming left V 4 bases short and J 0 bases short, with 10 bases between. This chain's CDR3 is CSVVRAGSYNEQFF. For the CDR3, the DNA is TGCAGCGTTGTTCGGGCAGGCTCCTACAATGAGCAGTTCTTC.

This clonotype occurred once. One end of the junction fails to match germline, which may point to a read error. The V gene is TRBV6-2 or TRBV6-3, the J gene TRBJ2-3, with 10 bases identical to TRBD1. The CDR3 length is 16 residues. Germline values: CDR1 MNHEY, CDR2 SVGEGT. DNA of the CDR3: TGTGACAGCAGTTACCCGGGACAGGGGACAACAGATACGCAGTATTTT. Translating it yields CDSSYPGQGTTDTQYF.

The sample holds many counts of this clonotype. The J gene is TRBJ2-1, the V gene TRBV7-2; no clear D. Trimming pared 2 bases from V and 10 bases from J, leaving 3 bases between. This CDR3 region has 10 residues. Per germline, CDR1 SGHTA and CDR2 FQGNSA. The CDR3 bases are TGTGCCAGCAGCTTAATCGAGCAGTTCTTC. Amino acids: CASSLIEQFF. Using reference TRBV7-2 and TRBJ2-1 for the parts outside the CDR3, the full variable domain is GAGVSQSPSNKVTEKGKDVELRCDPISGHTALYWYRQSLGQGLEFLIYFQGNSAPDKSGLPSDRFSAERTGGSVSTLTIQRTQQEDSAVYLCASSLIEQFFGPGTRLTVL.

Many counts were recorded for this clonotype. CDR3 protein: CASSLVRELYNEQFF. The CDR3 region has the DNA TGTGCCAGCAGCTTAGTGCGGGAACTCTACAATGAGCAGTTCTTC. This sequence joins TRBV7-2 and TRBJ2-1; D possibly corresponds to TRBD2 (6 bases). There are 15 residues in the CDR3. Trimming stripped 1 base from V and 3 bases from J, with 10 bases between. Germline assignment: CDR1 SGHTA and CDR2 FQGNSA.

This clonotype was detected only a few times. CDR3 coding DNA: TGTGCCAGCAGCCCCCACGCAAACCAGGGAGGGGGCACTGAAGCTTTCTTT. Protein product: CASSPHANQGGGTEAFF. The gene calls are TRBV7-3 and TRBJ1-1, with a tentative D call TRBD1 (6 bases). CDR1 and CDR2 (germline): SGHTA, FQGTGA. Trimming took 5 bases from V and 4 from J, leaving 23 bases between them. The CDR3 sequence is 17 residues long.

This clonotype occurred many times. The V and J genes are TRBV7-8 and TRBJ1-1; possible D gene TRBD1, 6 bases. The germline CDR1 and CDR2 sequences are SGHVS and FQNEAQ. Trimming shortened V by 4 bases and J by 3 bases, and 9 bases separated the two germline ends. The CDR3 covers 13 residues. The CDR3 reads CASSSDSHTEAFF. Here the CDR3 DNA reads TGTGCCAGCAGCTCGGACAGCCACACTGAAGCTTTCTTT.

This clonotype was detected many times. This rearrangement joins TRBV11-2 to TRBJ2-3; unclear D gene. V lost 3 bases and J lost 0, with 7 bases in between. CDR1 and CDR2 from the germline V gene are SGHAT and FQNNGV. This CDR3 has 14 residues. The CDR3 coding sequence is TGTGCCAGCAGCTTGCCGGACAGCACAGATACGCAGTATTTT. Amino acid sequence: CASSLPDSTDTQYF. Full variable domain (rest looked up from reference TRBV11-2 and TRBJ2-3): EAGVAQSPRYKIIEKRQSVAFWCNPISGHATLYWYQQILGQGPKLLIQFQNNGVVDDSQLPKDRFSAERLKGVDSTLKIQPAKLEDSAVYLCASSLPDSTDTQYFGPGTRLTVL.

The sample holds a few counts of this clonotype. V and J are TRBV20-1 and TRBJ1-1; D gene ambiguous. Germline assignment: CDR1 DFQATT and CDR2 SNEGSKA (reference sequence). Trimming shortened V by 3 bases and J by 0 bases, and 5 bases separated the two germline ends. This CDR3 is 12 amino acids long. DNA for the CDR3: TGCAGTGCTAGCAGCCTGAACACTGAAGCTTTCTTT. Protein product: CSASSLNTEAFF.

There are many counts of this clonotype. The chain carries TRBV12-3 or TRBV12-4 and TRBJ1-2; D is undetermined. The length of the CDR3 is 12 residues. V gave up 5 bases and J gave up 3 bases, with 7 bases separating them. The chain's CDR3 is CASSVGDYGYTF. As DNA, the CDR3 is TGTGCCAGCAGTGTTGGAGACTATGGCTACACCTTC.

This clonotype has a single count. This could be a read error, since a much larger clone is one nucleotide away. The chain combines TRBV5-8 with TRBJ1-5; perhaps TRBD1 as D (6 bases). V was pared by 6 bases and J by 0 bases, with 13 bases between. The germline V gene has CDR1 SGHTS and CDR2 YDEGEE. The CDR3 spans 15 residues. The CDR3 DNA is TGTGCCAGCACCGCCTGGACAGTTAGCAATCAGCCCCAGCATTTT. Translated: CASTAWTVSNQPQHF. The full variable domain, rest sourced from reference TRBV5-8 and TRBJ1-5, is EAGVTQSPTHLIKTRGQQATLRCSPISGHTSVYWYQQALGLGLQFLLWYDEGEERNRGNFPPRFSGRQFPNYSSELNVNALELEDSALYLCASTAWTVSNQPQHFGDGTRLSIL.

At least ten counts were recorded for this clonotype. The V and J genes are TRBV7-8 and TRBJ2-7; 9 nucleotides align to TRBD1. CDR1 is SGHVS, CDR2 FQNEAQ, per germline. V dropped 5 bases and J dropped 4; count of bases not matched to a gene: 9. The CDR3 is made up of 15 amino acids. CDR3 sequence (DNA): TGTGCCAGCAGCGGTCTGACAGGGGGTGGGTACGAGCAGTACTTC. It codes for CASSGLTGGGYEQYF.

This clonotype was recorded at least ten times. The chain is built from TRBV24-1 and TRBJ2-2; no clear D gene. In germline, CDR1 is KGHDR, CDR2 SFDVKD. The CDR3 totals 15 residues. V shed 3 bases and J shed 4 bases, with 11 bases lying between them. In DNA, the CDR3 is TGTGCCACCAGTGATGGATGGGGTCTCACCGGGGAGCTGTTTTTT. Translating gives CATSDGWGLTGELFF.

The chain couples TRBV18 to TRBJ2-1; 9 bases line up with TRBD2. J was trimmed by 8 bases and V by 5 bases; bases with no gene match: 13. This CDR3 has 16 amino acids. Per germline, CDR1 KGHSH and CDR2 LQKENI. The CDR3 coding sequence is TGTGCCAGCTCATCTCCAGCGGGAGGCCCCCGAGATGAGCAGTTCTTC. Translation gives CASSSPAGGPRDEQFF.

As to this clonotype: This may be a read error: a much more frequent sequence differs by one nucleotide. The J gene is TRBJ2-3, the V gene TRBV18, with 10 bases lining up with TRBD1. Germline V CDR1 and CDR2: KGHSH, LQKENI. The CDR3 covers 14 residues. CDR3 sequence reads: CASSPGTGADSQYF. The CDR3 region has the DNA TGTGCCAGCTCACCCGGGACAGGGGCAGATTCGCAGTATTTT. Together with reference TRBV18 and TRBJ2-3, the CDR3 gives the full variable domain: NAGVMQNPRHLVRRRGQEARLRCSPMKGHSHVYWYRQLPEEGLKFMVYLQKENIIDESGMPKERFSAEFPKEGPSILRIQQVVRGDSAAYFCASSPGTGADSQYFGPGTRLTVL.